A single sample is the source of the 7 T cell receptor beta chains below, sequenced in a study of blood T cell repertoires in COVID-19 (dated by TCRdb to 2019 to 2021). The library was built by means of the immunoSEQ multiplex PCR assay. Here the immuneACCESS table is served through TCRdb, limited to in-frame sequences with V and J called. Missing clones are a known gap in these copies; in checked studies unresolved V genes cover under half, and the rest lacks a known reason. Recorded for this sample are about 190,000 clones; approximately 81% of them occurred a single time. Jointly, the top ten make up about a fifth of the sample. Sequenced input: peripheral blood. Receptor source: a human donor in a cohort sampled during active COVID-19.

The J gene is TRBJ2-7, the V gene TRBV19, with TRBD1 matching over 10 bases. Germline V gene data show CDR1 as LNHDA and CDR2 as SQIVND (reference sequence). The J segment lost 3 bases and the V segment lost 6 bases, leaving 8 bases of the junction unmatched. The CDR3 runs to 15 residues. CDR3 coding DNA: TGTGCCAGTAGCCGCTCGACAGGGGGCCTCTACGAGCAGTACGTC. It translates to CASSRSTGGLYEQYV.

This chain uses TRBV7-6 with TRBJ1-1; D not certain. The germline gives CDR1 SGHVS, CDR2 FNYEAQ. Trimming took off 6 bases at V and 7 bases at J, with 9 bases between the two ends. This CDR3 has 11 residues. For the CDR3, the DNA is TGTGCCAGCAGTAACTTCGGTGAAGCTTTCTTT. Protein: CASSNFGEAFF.

A few counts support this clone. The rearrangement joins TRBV10-3 to TRBJ1-5; the match to TRBD1 covers 9 bases. This CDR3 has 16 amino acids. With V trimmed by 2 bases and J by 7 bases, 9 bases remained unmatched. Germline-derived CDR1 and CDR2 are ENHRY and SYGVKD. The chain's CDR3 is CAISERGQGLPQPQHF. The CDR3 bases are TGTGCCATCAGTGAGAGGGGACAGGGACTGCCGCAGCCCCAGCATTTT.

The V call is TRBV6-5, the J call TRBJ2-5; 7 bases map to TRBD1. Germline V gives CDR1 MNHEY, CDR2 SVGAGI. Trimming removed 4 bases from V and 1 base from J; junction bases left unmatched: 3. This CDR3 is built from 14 residues. The CDR3 DNA reads TGTGCCAGCAGTTCCTGGGACAGCCAAGAGACCCAGTACTTC. Its protein product is CASSSWDSQETQYF.

The rearrangement joins TRBV19 to TRBJ2-1, with a weak D call TRBD2 (7 bases). Germline CDR1 is LNHDA and CDR2 is SQIVND (reference sequence). Trimming pared 4 bases from V and 4 bases from J, leaving 14 bases between. The CDR3 extends over 15 amino acids. The CDR3 here is CASSRAGAEYNEQFF. CDR3 nucleotides: TGTGCCAGTAGTAGGGCGGGGGCGGAATACAATGAGCAGTTCTTC.

This clone was recorded only once. The chain couples TRBV5-1 to TRBJ2-2; 7 nucleotides align to TRBD2. The V and J ends lost 4 bases and 5 bases, in that order; junction bases with no gene match: 5. The germline CDR1 and CDR2 sequences are SGHRS and YFSETQ. The CDR3 contains 14 residues. The CDR3 protein is CASSLEGGTGELFF. In DNA form, the CDR3 reads TGCGCCAGCAGCCTGGAGGGAGGGACCGGGGAGCTGTTTTTT. Full variable domain (missing parts from reference TRBV5-1 and TRBJ2-2): KAGVTQTPRYLIKTRGQQVTLSCSPISGHRSVSWYQQTPGQGLQFLFEYFSETQRNKGNFPGRFSGRQFSNSRSEMNVSTLELGDSALYLCASSLEGGTGELFFGEGSRLTVL.

This rearrangement joins TRBV24-1 to TRBJ1-5, with 7 bases that match TRBD1. This CDR3 has 14 amino acids. Trimming at V came to 3 bases and at J to 11 bases, leaving 9 bases not matched to a gene. Germline lookup yields CDR1 KGHDR and CDR2 SFDVKD. CDR3 coding DNA: TGTGCCACCAGTGATATGACAGGGCCGGGGGCCCAGCATTTT. Protein sequence: CATSDMTGPGAQHF.